This T cell receptor (beta chain) was captured by sequencing in a study of CD8+ T cells in alopecia areata. Overall study findings and caveats: Lesional scalp, especially alopecia totalis/universalis, showed higher clonality than normal scalp. In scalp samples, resident alphabeta T cells of normal skin are also sequenced. Possibly because of HLA-related factors, TCR sharing was less clear across patients than in mice.

cDNA prepared by RNA extraction and subsequent reverse transcription served as the template for sequencing. Profiling relied on immunoSEQ multiplex PCR, and the TCRdb table lists in-frame clones only, not all of them. The data show approximately 150,000 clones, 55% to 65% seen once. As to this clone: Its antigen is as yet unknown.

T lymphocytes (CD4+ and CD8+) were sorted from PBMCs. This CDR3 has 13 amino acids. V dropped 4 bases and J dropped 7; count of bases not matched to a gene: 7. The germline gives CDR1 SGHNT, CDR2 YYREEE (reference sequence). The specimen sequenced was CD4+ T cells sorted from blood. The sequence was obtained from a human donor in good health. The gene calls are TRBV5-4 and TRBJ2-5, with 7 bases lining up with TRBD1. The DNA for the CDR3 is TGTGCCAGCAGCCCACCAGGGGGATCGACCCAGTACTTC. It codes for CASSPPGGSTQYF.